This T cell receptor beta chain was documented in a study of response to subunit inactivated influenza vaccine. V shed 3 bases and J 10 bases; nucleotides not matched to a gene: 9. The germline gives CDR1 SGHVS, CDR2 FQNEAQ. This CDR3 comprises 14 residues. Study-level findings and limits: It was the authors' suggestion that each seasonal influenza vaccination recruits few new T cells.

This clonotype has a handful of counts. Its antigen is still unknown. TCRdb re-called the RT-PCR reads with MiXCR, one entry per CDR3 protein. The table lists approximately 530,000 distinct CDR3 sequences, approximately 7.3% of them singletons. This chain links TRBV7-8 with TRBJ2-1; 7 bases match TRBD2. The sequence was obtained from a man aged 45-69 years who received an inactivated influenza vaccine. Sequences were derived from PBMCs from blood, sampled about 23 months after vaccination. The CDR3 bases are TGTGCCAGCAGCTTGGGAGGGCTGGCGGAAGAGCAGTTCTTC. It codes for CASSLGGLAEEQFF.